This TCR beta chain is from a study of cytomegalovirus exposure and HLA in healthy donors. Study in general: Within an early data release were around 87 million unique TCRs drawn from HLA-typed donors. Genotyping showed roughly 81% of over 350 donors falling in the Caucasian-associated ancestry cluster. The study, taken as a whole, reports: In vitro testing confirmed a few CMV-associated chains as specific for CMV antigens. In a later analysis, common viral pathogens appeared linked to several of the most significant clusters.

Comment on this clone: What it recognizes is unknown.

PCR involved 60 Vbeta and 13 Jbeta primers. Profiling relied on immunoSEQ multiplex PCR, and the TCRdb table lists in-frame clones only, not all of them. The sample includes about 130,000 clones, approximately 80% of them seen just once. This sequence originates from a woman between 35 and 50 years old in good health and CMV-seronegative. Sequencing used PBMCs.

The chain's CDR3 is CATSITRQTTGELFF. The CDR3 nucleotides read TGTGCCACCAGCATAACCAGACAGACGACCGGGGAGCTGTTTTTT. V usage is TRBV15 and J usage is TRBJ2-2; D is perhaps TRBD1 (5 bases). Germline V CDR1 and CDR2: LNHNV, YYDKDF (reference sequence). The CDR3 contains 15 residues. Trimming left V 4 bases short and J 5 bases short, with 14 bases between.